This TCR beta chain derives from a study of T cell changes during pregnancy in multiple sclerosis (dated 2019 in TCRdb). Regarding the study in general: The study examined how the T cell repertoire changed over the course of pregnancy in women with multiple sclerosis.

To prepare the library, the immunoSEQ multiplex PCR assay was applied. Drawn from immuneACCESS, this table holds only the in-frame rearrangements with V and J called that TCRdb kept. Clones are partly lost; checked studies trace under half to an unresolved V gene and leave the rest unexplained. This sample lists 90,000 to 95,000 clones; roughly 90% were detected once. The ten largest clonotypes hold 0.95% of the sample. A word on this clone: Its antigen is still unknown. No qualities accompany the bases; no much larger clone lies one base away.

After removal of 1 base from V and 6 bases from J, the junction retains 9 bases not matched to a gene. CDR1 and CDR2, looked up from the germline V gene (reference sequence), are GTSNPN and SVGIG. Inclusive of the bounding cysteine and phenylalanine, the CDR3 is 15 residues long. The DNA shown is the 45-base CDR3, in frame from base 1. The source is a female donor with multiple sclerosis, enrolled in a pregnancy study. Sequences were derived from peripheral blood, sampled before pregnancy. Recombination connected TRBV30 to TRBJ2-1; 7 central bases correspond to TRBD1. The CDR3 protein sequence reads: CAWSDPRQGSNEQFF. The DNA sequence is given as TGTGCCTGGAGTGACCCACGACAGGGTAGCAATGAGCAGTTCTTC.